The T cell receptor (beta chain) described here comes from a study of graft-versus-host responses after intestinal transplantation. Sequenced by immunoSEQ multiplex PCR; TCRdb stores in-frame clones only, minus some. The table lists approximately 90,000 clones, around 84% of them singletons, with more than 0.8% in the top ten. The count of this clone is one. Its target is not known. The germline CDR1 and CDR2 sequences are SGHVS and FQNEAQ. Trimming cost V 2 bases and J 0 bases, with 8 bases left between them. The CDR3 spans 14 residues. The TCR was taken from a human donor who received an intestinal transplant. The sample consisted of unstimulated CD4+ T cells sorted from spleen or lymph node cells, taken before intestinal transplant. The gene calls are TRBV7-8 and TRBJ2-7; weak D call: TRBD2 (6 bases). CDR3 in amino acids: CASSLRDSSYEQYF. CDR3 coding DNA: TGTGCCAGCAGCTTACGGGACTCCTCCTACGAGCAGTACTTC. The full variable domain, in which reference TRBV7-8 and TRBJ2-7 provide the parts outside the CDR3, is GAGVSQSPRYKVAKRGQDVALRCDPISGHVSLFWYQQALGQGPEFLTYFQNEAQLDKSGLPSDRFFAERPEGSVSTLKIQRTQQEDSAVYLCASSLRDSSYEQYFGPGTRLTVT.